This entry concerns a single T cell receptor (beta chain). In the study's own analysis: Reference gene primer amplification gave nucleated cell count estimates. Here immunoSEQ multiplex PCR was the method, and the copy in TCRdb shows in-frame clones only, minus some. That table gives V, J and clone size, and the DNA gave D and trimming. The table lists 50,000 to 70,000 clones, 87% of them singletons. CDR1 and CDR2 (germline): SGHTA, FQGNSA. With 2 bases clipped from V and 1 base from J, the junction kept 16 bases outside the gene matches. The length of the CDR3 is 19 residues. This entry is derived from a study of blood T cell repertoires in COVID-19. Overall study context: The origin of the acute and convalescent COVID-19 samples was the United States, Italy and Spain. Sample material is recorded as cDNA or gDNA derived from T cells, B-cell-depleted T cells, or PBMCs.

The rearrangement links TRBV7-2 to TRBJ1-1; 7 bases are shared with TRBD1. The clonotype originates from a man in his sixties with active or convalescent COVID-19. Sample: peripheral blood. This CDR3 is CASSLRRLLKGGPNTEAFF. CDR3 nucleotide sequence: TGTGCCAGCAGCTTAAGGCGTCTCCTCAAAGGGGGCCCGAACACTGAAGCTTTCTTT.